This T cell receptor beta chain was captured in a study of tumor-infiltrating lymphocytes in primary liver carcinoma. Study summary: Sequencing of the samples generated roughly 3.5 to 7.13 million productive TCRbeta reads, with similar yields across tissue types. Whole-study findings and limits: Relative to blood, tumors carried a significantly larger fraction of the repertoire in their top 250 clones (p = 0.039). Bulk unsorted samples prevented comparison of CD4+ and CD8+ repertoires.

With respect to this clonotype: What it recognizes is unknown. One junction end disagrees with the germline gene, perhaps due to a read error.

TCR beta cDNA was prepared out of roughly 500 ng total RNA by means of a constant-region primer. For TCR beta, libraries were produced by three nested multiplex PCR rounds using slightly modified ARM-PCR. Primers for the first two PCR rounds were TRBV1-TRBV30 forward primers and a C-beta reverse primer (roughly 10 cycles per round). TCRdb fed the multiplex PCR reads into MiXCR, producing one record per CDR3 protein. Of 330,000 or so distinct CDR3 sequences in the sample, around three fifths were seen once. The CDR3 contains 15 residues. CDR1 MDHEN and CDR2 SYDVKM come from the germline V gene. The study extracted blood RNA from unsorted whole blood and also extracted germline DNA. No patient had received treatment, and all had chronic HBV infection.

This receptor was taken from a man aged 40-49 years with primary liver carcinoma and hepatitis B virus infection. The sequenced material came from peripheral blood. This chain uses TRBV28 with TRBJ1-6; D is undetermined. The CDR3 DNA is TGTGCCAGCAACCCGGGGTCCCTGGATAATTCACTCCTCCACTTT. This translates into CASNPGSLDNSLLHF. The variable domain in full, with the rest retrieved from reference TRBV28 and TRBJ1-6, is DVKVTQSSRYLVKRTGEKVFLECVQDMDHENMFWYRQDPGLGLRLIYFSYDVKMKEKGDIPEGYSVSREKKERFSLILESASTNQTSMYLCASNPGSLDNSLLHFGNGTRLTVT.